Below are 29 T cell receptor beta chains sequenced from a single sample in a study of CD8 T cells in Susac syndrome. RNA, at roughly 0.5 to 1 ug, was reverse transcribed with random hexamers. TCRdb reprocessed the immunoSEQ multiplex PCR reads via MiXCR and lists one record per CDR3 protein. The sample contains roughly 120,000 distinct CDR3 sequences, roughly 94% of which appear only once. Sequencing was performed on CD4+ T cells from PBMCs. These receptor sequences come from a human donor in good health.

The table lists this clonotype with a count of one. At one end, the junction sequence differs from germline, possibly due to a read error. The chain joins TRBV7-3 to TRBJ2-4; 8 bases map to TRBD2. This CDR3 is 13 amino acids long. Germline CDR1 reads SGHTA; CDR2 reads FQGTGA. As DNA, the CDR3 is TGTGCCAGCAGCTTTACTAGCGGAGACATTCAGAACTTC. Translating gives CASSFTSGDIQNF.

Comments on this clonotype: The junction departs from the called germline gene at one end, perhaps through a read error. The gene calls are TRBV7-7 and TRBJ1-1; D is unresolved. This CDR3 is 13 amino acids long. Germline CDR1 is SSHAT and CDR2 is FNYEAQ (reference sequence). Here the CDR3 DNA reads TGTGCTAGCAGCTTGTTCGCAGGATCGGAAGCTTTCTTT. This gives the protein CASSLFAGSEAFF. Looking up the rest from reference TRBV7-7 and TRBJ1-1 gives the full variable domain: GAGVSQSPRYKVTKRGQDVTLRCDPISSHATLYWYQQALGQGPEFLTYFNYEAQPDKSGLPSDRFSAERPEGSISTLTIQRTEQRDSAMYRCASSLFAGSEAFFGQGTRLTVV.

The V call is TRBV3-1, the J call TRBJ1-1; possibly TRBD1 for D (6 bases). With 6 bases removed from V and 5 bases from J, the gap between germline ends came to 13 bases. Looked up from germline, CDR1 is LGHDT and CDR2 is YNNKEL (reference sequence). The CDR3 is 13 amino acids. CDR3: CASRATGSTEAFF. The CDR3 nucleotides read TGTGCCAGCAGAGCTACAGGGTCTACTGAAGCTTTCTTT.

The J gene is TRBJ2-7, the V gene TRBV28; 8 positions agree with TRBD1. Germline CDR1 is MDHEN and CDR2 is SYDVKM. The CDR3 length is 16 residues. With 4 bases clipped from V and 2 bases from J, the junction kept 10 bases outside the gene matches. The CDR3 sequence: CASSSIGQGKPYEQYF. CDR3 nucleotides: TGTGCCAGCAGTTCGATCGGACAGGGCAAACCCTACGAGCAGTACTTC.

The rearrangement uses TRBV28 and TRBJ2-3; 8 bases are a match to TRBD2. The V and J ends lost 8 bases and 6 bases, in that order; junction bases with no gene match: 16. Germline V CDR1 and CDR2: MDHEN, SYDVKM. The CDR3 length is 16 residues. The CDR3 DNA reads as TGTGCCAGCTGGCCCGAAGGAGCGGGAGTGGGGGATACGCAGTATTTT. Its protein is CASWPEGAGVGDTQYF.

This sequence joins TRBV3-1 and TRBJ2-2; TRBD2 matches at 12 bases. V trimming: 4 bases; J trimming: 1 base; junction bases outside the gene matches: 4. The V gene's germline CDR1 is LGHDT and CDR2 YNNKEL (reference sequence). The CDR3 is made up of 17 amino acids. CDR3 DNA sequence: TGTGCCAGCAGCCTCACTAGCGGGAGGATGAACACCGGGGAGCTGTTTTTT. It yields the protein CASSLTSGRMNTGELFF. The entire variable domain, with the rest obtained from reference TRBV3-1 and TRBJ2-2, is as follows: DTAVSQTPKYLVTQMGNDKSIKCEQNLGHDTMYWYKQDSKKFLKIMFSYNNKELIINETVPNRFSPKSPDKAHLNLHINSLELGDSAVYFCASSLTSGRMNTGELFFGEGSRLTVL.

This clonotype was seen only a few times. This chain uses TRBV30 with TRBJ2-7; possibly TRBD2 for D (5 bases). CDR1 and CDR2 from the germline V gene are GTSNPN and SVGIG (reference sequence). V gave up 3 bases and J gave up 3 bases, with 24 bases separating them. This CDR3 has 17 amino acids. CDR3 DNA sequence: TGTGCCTGGAGGGACCTCAAGTTACTAGATCTCGTCTACGAGCAGTACTTC. Translated, it gives CAWRDLKLLDLVYEQYF.

V is TRBV28 and J is TRBJ1-6; no clear D. This CDR3 comprises 13 residues. The V gene's germline CDR1 is MDHEN and CDR2 SYDVKM. Deletions cut 5 bases from V and 9 bases from J, with 11 bases between. CDR3 bases: TGTGCCAGCAGTCTCCCCGGGATTTCACCCCTCCACTTT. Translation gives CASSLPGISPLHF.

This clonotype has just one count. V usage is TRBV24-1 and J usage is TRBJ2-1; D unresolved. CDR3 length equals 12 residues. Germline CDR1 and CDR2: KGHDR and SFDVKD. V was trimmed by 9 bases and J by 9 bases, leaving 14 bases between them. The CDR3 region has the DNA TGTGCCACCTCCTCTCAGGTGACTGAGCAGTTCTTC. Its protein product is CATSSQVTEQFF.

The sample holds one count of this clonotype. One end of the junction is discordant with germline, which a read error may explain. The chain carries TRBV6-1 and TRBJ2-4; 9 bases are a match to TRBD2. Looked up from germline, CDR1 is MNHNS and CDR2 is SASEGT. This CDR3 spans 15 amino acids. The CDR3 reads CASSEAGGTGWIQYF. CDR3 in DNA: TGTGCCAGCAGCGAAGCGGGAGGAACGGGGTGGATTCAGTACTTC.

This clonotype was counted once. The CDR3 coding sequence is TGTGCCAGCAGTCCCACGTTCGATCAGCCCCAGCATTTT. Translating it yields CASSPTFDQPQHF. V and J are TRBV6-1 and TRBJ1-5; the D is unclear. This CDR3 region has 13 residues. The V gene lost 5 bases and the J gene lost 5 bases, with 10 bases spanning the gap. Germline CDR1 reads MNHNS; CDR2 reads SASEGT.

The chain employs TRBV7-9 and TRBJ2-7; 7 nucleotides agree with TRBD1. This CDR3 spans 16 amino acids. Germline loops: CDR1 SEHNR, CDR2 FQNEAQ (reference sequence). V shed 5 bases, J shed 0 bases, and the junction held 10 bases outside the gene matches. DNA for the CDR3: TGTGCCAGCAGCCTCATCTCCGGGACAGTCTCCTACGAGCAGTACTTC. Its protein is CASSLISGTVSYEQYF.

The genes are TRBV28 and TRBJ2-3, with D tentatively TRBD2 (6 bases). The CDR3 is 12 residues long. Germline values: CDR1 MDHEN, CDR2 SYDVKM. Trimming pared 6 bases from V and 6 bases from J, leaving 10 bases between. The CDR3 loop is CASSTSFDTQYF. The CDR3 DNA sequence: TGTGCCAGCAGCACTAGCTTTGATACGCAGTATTTT.

The chain uses TRBV25-1 and TRBJ1-4; perhaps TRBD1 as D (5 bases). The CDR3 spans 12 residues. CDR1 is MGHDK, CDR2 SYGVNS, per germline. Trimming cost V 10 bases and J 3 bases, with 9 bases left between them. CDR3 protein: CAIGGANEKLFF. CDR3 DNA: TGTGCCATCGGGGGGGCTAATGAAAAACTGTTTTTT.

The J gene is TRBJ1-5, the V gene TRBV7-2; possible D gene TRBD1, 6 bases. Per germline, CDR1 SGHTA and CDR2 FQGNSA. Trimming removed 5 bases at V and 0 bases at J, with 14 bases between. This CDR3 comprises 16 residues. The CDR3 protein is CASSQQGVLSNQPQHF. The CDR3 coding sequence is TGTGCCAGCAGCCAACAGGGTGTTCTTAGCAATCAGCCCCAGCATTTT. The complete variable domain, with remaining parts taken from reference TRBV7-2 and TRBJ1-5, reads GAGVSQSPSNKVTEKGKDVELRCDPISGHTALYWYRQSLGQGLEFLIYFQGNSAPDKSGLPSDRFSAERTGGSVSTLTIQRTQQEDSAVYLCASSQQGVLSNQPQHFGDGTRLSIL.

The chain is built from TRBV3-1 and TRBJ2-7; D not resolved. The germline V gene has CDR1 LGHDT and CDR2 YNNKEL (reference sequence). The CDR3 has 13 residues. V dropped 3 bases and J dropped 6 bases, with 12 bases sitting between them. The CDR3 nucleotides read TGTGCCAGCAGCCATTCCGCTGGGCCCGAGCAGTACTTC. Its protein is CASSHSAGPEQYF.

V gene TRBV11-2 combines with J gene TRBJ2-5; D is ambiguous. This CDR3 has 14 residues. Trimming shortened V by 4 bases and J by 5 bases, and 14 bases separated the two germline ends. CDR1 SGHAT and CDR2 FQNNGV come from the germline V gene. CDR3 in DNA: TGTGCCAGCAGCTCTGGGATGCTGGGCGAGACCCAGTACTTC. Translation: CASSSGMLGETQYF.

The genes are TRBV12-3 or TRBV12-4 and TRBJ1-2; D uncertain. The CDR3 is made up of 14 amino acids. V was cut by 1 base and J by 7 bases, with 13 bases left in between. This CDR3 reads CASSLVSPVVGYTF. CDR3 bases: TGTGCCAGCAGTTTAGTCTCACCTGTGGTTGGCTACACCTTC.

CDR3 DNA sequence: TGTGCCAGCAGCTTAGCGGGCAGGGAATCTGACTATGGCTACACCTTC. Amino acid sequence: CASSLAGRESDYGYTF. The chain has TRBV7-9 and TRBJ1-2, with D tentatively TRBD1 (5 bases). This CDR3 region has 16 residues. V was cut by 0 bases and J by 3 bases, with 14 bases left in between. CDR1 and CDR2 (germline): SEHNR, FQNEAQ (reference sequence). Combining the CDR3 with reference TRBV7-9 and TRBJ1-2 gives the whole variable domain DTGVSQNPRHKITKRGQNVTFRCDPISEHNRLYWYRQTLGQGPEFLTYFQNEAQLEKSRLLSDRFSAERPKGSFSTLEIQRTEQGDSAMYLCASSLAGRESDYGYTFGSGTRLTVV.

J is TRBJ1-1 and V is TRBV20-1; 7 bases match TRBD1. The V and J ends lost 2 bases and 5 bases, in that order; junction bases with no gene match: 11. This CDR3 spans 15 amino acids. The germline V gene encodes CDR1 DFQATT and CDR2 SNEGSKA (reference sequence). In DNA, the CDR3 is TGCAGTGCTAGAAGCTCCCTGACAGGGAGAACTGAAGCTTTCTTT. It yields the protein CSARSSLTGRTEAFF.

This chain uses TRBV7-2 with TRBJ2-7, with D perhaps matching TRBD2 (5 bases). CDR1 and CDR2 from the germline V gene are SGHTA and FQGNSA. V lost 10 bases and J 4 bases, leaving 14 bases between the germline ends. This CDR3 is built from 12 residues. The CDR3 is CATSGLGYEQYF. CDR3 nucleotide sequence: TGTGCCACCTCGGGATTAGGTTACGAGCAGTACTTC.

This clonotype is a singleton in its sample. The V gene is TRBV10-3, the J gene TRBJ2-6; D ambiguous. This CDR3 comprises 14 residues. The germline CDR1 and CDR2 sequences are ENHRY and SYGVKD. Deletions cut 6 bases from V and 0 bases from J, with 6 bases between. The CDR3 DNA is TGTGCCATCAGCCCCAGCTCTGGGGCCAACGTCCTGACTTTC. Encoded protein: CAISPSSGANVLTF.

The chain employs TRBV6-6 and TRBJ2-1; D is unresolved. Germline CDR1 MNHNY, CDR2 SVGAGI (reference sequence). The CDR3 has 14 amino acids. Deletions cut 0 bases from V and 7 bases from J, with 10 bases between. CDR3 in amino acids: CASSYSREVNEQFF. The CDR3 region has the DNA TGTGCCAGCAGTTACTCAAGGGAAGTTAATGAGCAGTTCTTC.

The rearrangement links TRBV20-1 to TRBJ2-4; 9 nucleotides align to TRBD2. V lost 3 bases and J lost 11; bases outside the gene matches: 11. In germline, CDR1 is DFQATT, CDR2 SNEGSKA (reference sequence). This CDR3 spans 14 amino acids. CDR3 region: CSASELLAGVFQYF. The CDR3 nucleotides are TGCAGTGCTAGTGAACTACTAGCGGGTGTGTTTCAGTACTTC.

The chain employs TRBV25-1 and TRBJ2-7; 13 bases agree with TRBD2. The CDR3 is 14 amino acids. The junction had 1 base not matched to a gene; V was cut back by 4 bases and J by 4 bases. Germline CDR1 is MGHDK and CDR2 is SYGVNS. The CDR3 here is CASSGTSGSYEQYF. DNA of the CDR3: TGTGCCAGCAGTGGGACTAGCGGGAGTTACGAGCAGTACTTC.

This sequence joins TRBV29-1 and TRBJ1-2; a weak D match, TRBD1 (5 bases). The CDR3 contains 10 residues. V gave up 4 bases and J gave up 8 bases, with 8 bases separating them. Germline V gene data show CDR1 as SQVTM and CDR2 as ANQGSEA. The CDR3 DNA reads as TGCAGCGTTGGGGACCGAGGCTACACCTTC. Translated, it gives CSVGDRGYTF.

The CDR3 nucleotides are TGCAGCGTTGATTGGGGACAGGGACATGAGCAGTACTTC. Translating gives CSVDWGQGHEQYF. The chain links TRBV29-1 to TRBJ2-7; 9 nucleotides match TRBD1. Trimming removed 3 bases from V and 7 bases from J; junction bases left unmatched: 7. Looked up from germline, CDR1 is SQVTM and CDR2 is ANQGSEA. This CDR3 contains 13 residues.

The chain is built from TRBV12-3 or TRBV12-4 and TRBJ2-7, with 9 nucleotides matching TRBD1. The CDR3 consists of 16 residues. The junction had 11 bases not matched to a gene; V was cut back by 7 bases and J by 1 base. Here the CDR3 DNA reads TGTGCCAGCAAAATGTCCGGGACAGGGCGTTCCTACGAGCAGTACTTC. Its protein is CASKMSGTGRSYEQYF.

V gene TRBV4-2 combines with J gene TRBJ1-1; TRBD1 matches at 9 bases. Germline V gene data show CDR1 as LGHNA and CDR2 as YNFKEQ. This CDR3 has 17 amino acids. V gave up 4 bases and J gave up 6 bases; unmatched junction bases: 15. CDR3 bases: TGTGCCAGCAGCCCCGCGAGACAGGGGGGTTCGGACGCTGAAGCTTTCTTT. It is translated as CASSPARQGGSDAEAFF.